The sequence of this T cell receptor beta chain was determined in a study of T-cell reconstitution after alpha-beta-depleted transplantation in children. Study-wide findings and caveats: There were some patients whose high TCRbeta diversity at day 60 came from surviving recipient T cells and thymic progenitors. Most T-cell counts and diversity one year after the transplant came from T cells that were newly produced. About two months after transplant, alpha-beta T cells reportedly came from several hundred expanded graft clones.

Germline CDR1 reads GTSNPN; CDR2 reads SVGIG (reference sequence). V lost 6 bases and J lost 7; bases outside the gene matches: 1. The CDR3 is 12 amino acids. The TCRbeta library incorporated unique molecular identifiers. One entry per CDR3 protein, called by TCRdb with MiXCR from the PCR reads. The table lists more than 200,000 distinct CDR3 sequences, around 8.4% of them singletons. A word on this clonotype: What it recognizes is unknown.

This sequence was found in a male patient aged 2-15 years who had a stem cell transplant for acute myeloid leukemia, so the T cells may come from the graft donor. The chain employs TRBV30 and TRBJ1-6; 9 bases match TRBD1. The sample in question was PBMCs, mostly from graft donor cells, obtained 360 days after TCRalphabeta/CD19-depleted stem cell transplant. The DNA for the CDR3 is TGTGCCTGCGACAGGGGGAATTCACCCCTCCACTTT. Amino acid sequence: CACDRGNSPLHF.